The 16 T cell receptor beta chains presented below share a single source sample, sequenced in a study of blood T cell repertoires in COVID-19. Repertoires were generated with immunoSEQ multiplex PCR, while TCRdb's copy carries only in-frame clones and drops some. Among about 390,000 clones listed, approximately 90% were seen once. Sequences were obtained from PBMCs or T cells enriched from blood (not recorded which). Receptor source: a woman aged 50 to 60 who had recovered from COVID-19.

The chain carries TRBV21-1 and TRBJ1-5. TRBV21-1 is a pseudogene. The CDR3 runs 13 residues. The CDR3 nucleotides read TGTGCCAGCAGCAAGAAGCGGGTACAGCCCCAGCATTTT. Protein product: CASSKKRVQPQHF.

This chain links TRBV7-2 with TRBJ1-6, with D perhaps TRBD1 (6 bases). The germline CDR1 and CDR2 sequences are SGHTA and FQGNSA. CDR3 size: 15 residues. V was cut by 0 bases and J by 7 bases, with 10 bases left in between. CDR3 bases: TGTGCCAGCAGCTTAGCTCCAGGGGTAAATTCACCCCTCCACTTT. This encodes CASSLAPGVNSPLHF.

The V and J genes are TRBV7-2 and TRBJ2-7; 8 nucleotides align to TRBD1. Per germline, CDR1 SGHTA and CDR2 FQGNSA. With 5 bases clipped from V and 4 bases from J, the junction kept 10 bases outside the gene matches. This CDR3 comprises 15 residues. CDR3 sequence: CASSPMQGARYEQYF. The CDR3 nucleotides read TGTGCCAGCAGCCCGATGCAGGGGGCGAGGTACGAGCAGTACTTC.

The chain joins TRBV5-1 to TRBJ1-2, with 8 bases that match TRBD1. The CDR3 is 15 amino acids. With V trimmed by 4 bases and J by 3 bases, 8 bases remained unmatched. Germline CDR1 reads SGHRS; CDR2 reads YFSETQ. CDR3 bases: TGCGCCAGCAGCCATACCGGGACAGGAGACTATGGCTACACCTTC. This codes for CASSHTGTGDYGYTF. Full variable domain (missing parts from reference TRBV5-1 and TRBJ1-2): KAGVTQTPRYLIKTRGQQVTLSCSPISGHRSVSWYQQTPGQGLQFLFEYFSETQRNKGNFPGRFSGRQFSNSRSEMNVSTLELGDSALYLCASSHTGTGDYGYTFGSGTRLTVV.

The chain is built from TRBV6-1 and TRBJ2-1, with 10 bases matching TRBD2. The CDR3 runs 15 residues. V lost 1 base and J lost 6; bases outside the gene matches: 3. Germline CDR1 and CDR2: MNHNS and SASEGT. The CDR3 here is CASSEGLAGPNEQFF. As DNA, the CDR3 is TGTGCCAGCAGTGAAGGACTAGCGGGCCCCAATGAGCAGTTCTTC.

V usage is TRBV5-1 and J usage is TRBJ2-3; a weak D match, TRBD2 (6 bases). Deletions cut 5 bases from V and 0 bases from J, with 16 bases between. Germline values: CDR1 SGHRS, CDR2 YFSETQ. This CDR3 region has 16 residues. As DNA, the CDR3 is TGCGCCAGCAGTCCCGGGGCGGGGCCTAGCACAGATACGCAGTATTTT. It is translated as CASSPGAGPSTDTQYF.

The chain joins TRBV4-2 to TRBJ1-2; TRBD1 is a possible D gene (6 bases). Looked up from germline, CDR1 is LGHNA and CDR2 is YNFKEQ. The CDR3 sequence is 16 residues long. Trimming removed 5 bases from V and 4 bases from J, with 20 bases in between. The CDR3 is CASSYLGAGEIYGYTF. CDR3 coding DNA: TGTGCCAGCAGCTACCTAGGGGCAGGGGAGATCTATGGCTACACCTTC.

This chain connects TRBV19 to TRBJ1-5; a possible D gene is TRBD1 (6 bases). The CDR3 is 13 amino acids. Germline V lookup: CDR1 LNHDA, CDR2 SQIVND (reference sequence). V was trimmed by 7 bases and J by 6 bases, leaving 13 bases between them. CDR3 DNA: TGTGCCAGTACTAAACAGGGCCGTCAGCCCCAGCATTTT. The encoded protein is CASTKQGRQPQHF.

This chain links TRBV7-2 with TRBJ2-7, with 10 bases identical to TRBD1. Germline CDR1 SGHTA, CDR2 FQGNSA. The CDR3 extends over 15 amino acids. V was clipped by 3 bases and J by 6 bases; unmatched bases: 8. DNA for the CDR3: TGTGCCAGCAGCTTTGGGACAGGGGATAATTCCGAGCAGTACTTC. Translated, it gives CASSFGTGDNSEQYF.

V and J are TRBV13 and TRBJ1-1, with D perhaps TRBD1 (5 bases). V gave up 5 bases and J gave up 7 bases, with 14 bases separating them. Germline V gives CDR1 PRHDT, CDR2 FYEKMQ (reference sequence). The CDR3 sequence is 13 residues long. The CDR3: CASSRGGDREAFF. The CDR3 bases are TGTGCCAGCAGCCGGGGAGGGGATCGTGAAGCTTTCTTT.

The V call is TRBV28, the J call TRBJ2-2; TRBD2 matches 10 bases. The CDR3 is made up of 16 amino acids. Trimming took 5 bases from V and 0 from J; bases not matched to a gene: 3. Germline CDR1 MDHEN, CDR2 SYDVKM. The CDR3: CASSPSGGPNTGELFF. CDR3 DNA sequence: TGTGCCAGCAGTCCTAGCGGGGGCCCGAACACCGGGGAGCTGTTTTTT.

Here the CDR3 reads CASSRGTGGGQPQHF. The CDR3 nucleotides read TGTGCCAGCAGCAGGGGGACAGGGGGAGGTCAGCCCCAGCATTTT. The chain couples TRBV9 to TRBJ1-5; 11 bases are a match to TRBD1. This CDR3 region has 15 residues. Germline V gene data show CDR1 as SGDLS and CDR2 as YYNGEE. V lost 4 bases to trimming and J lost 6 bases; unmatched junction nucleotides: 6.

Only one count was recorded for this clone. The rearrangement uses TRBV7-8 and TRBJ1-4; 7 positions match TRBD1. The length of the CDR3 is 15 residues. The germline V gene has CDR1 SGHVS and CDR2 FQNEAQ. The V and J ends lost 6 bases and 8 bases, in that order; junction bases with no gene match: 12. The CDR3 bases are TGTGCCAGCAGATCTGACGGGACAGTTGGCGAAAAACTGTTTTTT. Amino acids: CASRSDGTVGEKLFF.

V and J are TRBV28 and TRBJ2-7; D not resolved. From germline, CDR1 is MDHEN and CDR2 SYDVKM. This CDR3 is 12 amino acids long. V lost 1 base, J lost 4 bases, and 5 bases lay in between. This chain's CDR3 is CASSLSLYEQYF. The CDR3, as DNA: TGTGCCAGCAGTTTATCTTTGTACGAGCAGTACTTC.

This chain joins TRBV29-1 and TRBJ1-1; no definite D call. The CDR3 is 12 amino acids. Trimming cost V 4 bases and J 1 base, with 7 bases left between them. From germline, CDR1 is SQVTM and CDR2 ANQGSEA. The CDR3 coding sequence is TGCAGCGTTGTAACAGAGAACACTGAAGCTTTCTTT. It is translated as CSVVTENTEAFF. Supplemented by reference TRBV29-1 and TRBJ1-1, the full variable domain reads SAVISQKPSRDICQRGTSLTIQCQVDSQVTMMFWYRQQPGQSLTLIATANQGSEATYESGFVIDKFPISRPNLTFSTLTVSNMSPEDSSIYLCSVVTENTEAFFGQGTRLTVV.

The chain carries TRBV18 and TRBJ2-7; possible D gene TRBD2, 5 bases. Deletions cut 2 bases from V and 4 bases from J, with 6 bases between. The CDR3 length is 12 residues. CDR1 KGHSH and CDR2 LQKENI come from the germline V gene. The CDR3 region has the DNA TGTGCCAGCTCACCAAGGGAGTACGAGCAGTACTTC. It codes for CASSPREYEQYF.